This paragraph covers one TCR beta chain sequence. Using immunoSEQ multiplex PCR, the repertoire was profiled, and TCRdb retains in-frame clones only, with some absent. The profile shows approximately 7,000 clones, over 60% of them singletons. The data were obtained in a study of OX40 agonist ivuxolimab in advanced cancers. The CDR3 extends over 15 amino acids. Trimming removed 4 bases from V and 4 bases from J, with 14 bases in between. CDR1 SGDLS and CDR2 YYNGEE come from the germline V gene. The V call is TRBV9, the J call TRBJ2-2; tentatively, D is TRBD1 (6 bases). The TCR sequence derives from an adult with an advanced solid tumor such as melanoma, head and neck, liver or kidney cancer. Sequenced material: CD4+ or CD8+ T cells sorted from blood, taken in a trial of the OX40 agonist ivuxolimab. CDR3 nucleotide sequence: TGTGCCAGCAGCCCCAGGGGTGCGGCCACCGGGGAGCTGTTTTTT. Its translation is CASSPRGAATGELFF.